The 19 T cell receptor beta chains presented below share a single source sample, sequenced in a study of cytomegalovirus exposure and HLA in healthy donors. Amplification used 60 Vbeta primers and 13 Jbeta primers. The data were produced by immunoSEQ multiplex PCR, yet TCRdb's version contains in-frame clones alone and is incomplete. The sample lists about 82,000 clones; under 80% were seen once. Sequencing input: PBMCs. The source of these receptors is a male donor in good health and CMV-seropositive.

The rearrangement joins TRBV27 to TRBJ2-7; D possibly corresponds to TRBD2 (5 bases). Trimming stripped 2 bases from V and 3 bases from J, with 11 bases between. This CDR3 contains 14 residues. Germline V CDR1 and CDR2: MNHEY, SMNVEV (reference sequence). CDR3 sequence (DNA): TGTGCCAGCAGTTTAAGCGGTGCGGGCTACGAGCAGTACTTC. Translating gives CASSLSGAGYEQYF.

The J gene is TRBJ1-6, the V gene TRBV7-9; TRBD1 matches at 7 bases. The CDR3 loop spans 15 amino acids. The V gene end was trimmed by 6 bases and the J gene end by 0 bases; junction bases not matched to a gene: 2. CDR1 SEHNR and CDR2 FQNEAQ come from the germline V gene (reference sequence). Written as DNA, the CDR3 is TGTGCCAGCAGGGACAGGAGCTCCTATAATTCACCCCTCCACTTT. The encoded protein is CASRDRSSYNSPLHF.

V is TRBV5-1 and J is TRBJ2-7, with D perhaps TRBD2 (6 bases). Trimming left V 2 bases short and J 5 bases short, with 14 bases between. The CDR3 totals 14 residues. The V gene's germline CDR1 is SGHRS and CDR2 YFSETQ. CDR3 DNA: TGCGCCAGCAGCTTAGGTGTTGGAGGGGACGAGCAGTACTTC. This encodes CASSLGVGGDEQYF.

The V gene is TRBV28, the J gene TRBJ2-4, with D possibly being TRBD1 (6 bases). This CDR3 has 18 residues. Trimming left V 4 bases short and J 0 bases short, with 19 bases between. CDR1 and CDR2 (germline): MDHEN, SYDVKM. This CDR3 is CASSSPGTLAVAKNIQYF. The CDR3 nucleotides read TGTGCCAGCAGTTCCCCCGGGACACTGGCTGTAGCCAAAAACATTCAGTACTTC. The variable domain in full, with the rest retrieved from reference TRBV28 and TRBJ2-4, is DVKVTQSSRYLVKRTGEKVFLECVQDMDHENMFWYRQDPGLGLRLIYFSYDVKMKEKGDIPEGYSVSREKKERFSLILESASTNQTSMYLCASSSPGTLAVAKNIQYFGAGTRLSVL.

This rearrangement joins TRBV10-3 to TRBJ1-3, with 8 bases identical to TRBD1. Germline V gene data show CDR1 as ENHRY and CDR2 as SYGVKD. CDR3 length: 14 amino acids. V lost 6 bases and J lost 4; bases outside the gene matches: 5. The DNA of the CDR3 is TGTGCCATCAGCGAAGGACAGGGAGGAAACACCATATATTTT. This codes for CAISEGQGGNTIYF.

The chain has TRBV4-1 and TRBJ1-2, with D uncertain. CDR3 length: 16 amino acids. The germline V gene encodes CDR1 MGHRA and CDR2 YSYEKL. V was cut by 0 bases and J by 5 bases, with 16 bases left in between. The CDR3 here is CASSQDQRAAGYGYTF. CDR3 DNA sequence: TGCGCCAGCAGCCAAGATCAGCGGGCGGCGGGATATGGCTACACCTTC.

The genes are TRBV2 and TRBJ1-4; D may be TRBD1 (5 bases). V gave up 3 bases and J gave up 7 bases, with 12 bases separating them. This CDR3 has 14 residues. CDR1 SNHLY and CDR2 FYNNEI come from the germline V gene. CDR3 protein: CASSERPRGEKLFF. The DNA of the CDR3 is TGTGCCAGCAGTGAGCGACCAAGGGGTGAAAAACTGTTTTTT.

The rearrangement links TRBV28 to TRBJ2-3, with 8 positions matching TRBD2. CDR1 MDHEN and CDR2 SYDVKM come from the germline V gene. CDR3 length: 13 residues. Trimming cost V 10 bases and J 6 bases; bases outside gene matches: 9. The CDR3 loop is CATGLAGEDTQYF. Written as DNA, the CDR3 is TGTGCCACTGGACTAGCTGGGGAGGATACGCAGTATTTT.

The chain is built from TRBV11-2 and TRBJ2-3; no definite D call. V was trimmed by 1 base and J by 4 bases, leaving 9 bases between them. The CDR3 is 14 amino acids. Germline-derived CDR1 and CDR2 are SGHAT and FQNNGV. CDR3 region: CASSLGLPPDTQYF. The CDR3 region has the DNA TGTGCCAGCAGCTTAGGTCTCCCCCCAGATACGCAGTATTTT.

The chain links TRBV27 to TRBJ1-5; TRBD1 aligns across 9 bases. The CDR3 is made up of 14 amino acids. Germline assignment: CDR1 MNHEY and CDR2 SMNVEV (reference sequence). Germline trimming cut 3 bases from V and 7 bases from J; bases unmatched to any gene: 4. The CDR3 nucleotides are TGTGCCAGCAGTTTTGGGACAGGGAACCAGCCCCAGCATTTT. This codes for CASSFGTGNQPQHF.

V gene TRBV2 combines with J gene TRBJ2-1; 9 positions agree with TRBD1. Germline assignment: CDR1 SNHLY and CDR2 FYNNEI. CDR3 size: 15 residues. After removal of 5 bases from V and 6 bases from J, the junction contained 8 bases not matched to a gene. The CDR3 coding sequence is TGTGCCAGCAGTTACCGACAGGGGGTTCGCAATGAGCAGTTCTTC. Protein: CASSYRQGVRNEQFF.

V and J are TRBV28 and TRBJ1-2, with D unresolved. In germline, CDR1 is MDHEN, CDR2 SYDVKM. V was shortened by 6 bases and J by 3 bases, with 14 bases between the two germline ends. The CDR3 contains 14 residues. Written as DNA, the CDR3 is TGTGCCAGCAGCCTACCCCGCCGGGACTATGGCTACACCTTC. This sequence encodes CASSLPRRDYGYTF.

This clone was observed once. V and J are TRBV4-1 and TRBJ2-5, with 10 nucleotides matching TRBD2. The CDR3 runs 17 residues. CDR1 and CDR2 (germline): MGHRA, YSYEKL. Trimming took 2 bases from V and 0 from J; bases not matched to a gene: 6. CDR3 nucleotides: TGCGCCAGCAGCCAAATGGGACTAGCGATCTACCAAGAGACCCAGTACTTC. Protein: CASSQMGLAIYQETQYF.

The CDR3 loop is CAITSVYEQYF. In DNA, the CDR3 is TGTGCCATTACTAGCGTATACGAGCAGTACTTC. The chain carries TRBV2 and TRBJ2-7, with 7 bases aligning to TRBD2. The CDR3 covers 11 residues. Germline loops: CDR1 SNHLY, CDR2 FYNNEI. Losses at the gene ends were 10 bases for V and 4 bases for J; bases not matched to a gene: 4.

This clone was observed a few times. The CDR3 DNA reads as TGTGCCAGCAGTGAATCAGGGGACGAGCAGTACTTC. Its protein is CASSESGDEQYF. The rearrangement links TRBV25-1 to TRBJ2-7; tentative D call: TRBD1 (6 bases). The CDR3 is 12 residues long. The germline V gene encodes CDR1 MGHDK and CDR2 SYGVNS. Trimming pared 1 base from V and 5 bases from J, leaving 6 bases between.

The chain joins TRBV9 to TRBJ2-2; TRBD1 agrees at 11 bases. V shed 4 bases, J shed 7 bases, and the junction held 12 bases outside the gene matches. Germline V CDR1 and CDR2: SGDLS, YYNGEE. The CDR3 contains 17 residues. The CDR3 loop is CASSFQDRGLLDGELFF. Written as DNA, the CDR3 is TGTGCCAGCAGCTTCCAGGACAGGGGGCTTCTTGACGGGGAGCTGTTTTTT. Variable domain in full (rest from reference TRBV9 and TRBJ2-2): DSGVTQTPKHLITATGQRVTLRCSPRSGDLSVYWYQQSLDQGLQFLIQYYNGEERAKGNILERFSAQQFPDLHSELNLSSLELGDSALYFCASSFQDRGLLDGELFFGEGSRLTVL.

V and J are TRBV7-2 and TRBJ2-4; D possibly corresponds to TRBD2 (5 bases). Trimming took 5 bases from V and 3 from J, leaving 11 bases between them. This CDR3 region has 14 residues. Germline CDR1 reads SGHTA; CDR2 reads FQGNSA. This CDR3 reads CASSLVSGKNIQYF. CDR3 nucleotide sequence: TGTGCCAGCAGCCTGGTCAGCGGCAAAAACATTCAGTACTTC.

The J gene is TRBJ1-1, the V gene TRBV4-2; 10 nucleotides agree with TRBD1. CDR3 length equals 16 residues. Germline CDR1 and CDR2: LGHNA and YNFKEQ. The junction had 9 bases not matched to a gene; V was cut back by 4 bases and J by 4 bases. The CDR3 DNA is TGTGCCAGCAGCCCGGACAGGGGGGTATGGGGCACTGAAGCTTTCTTT. This translates into CASSPDRGVWGTEAFF.

The V call is TRBV5-4, the J call TRBJ2-1; no clear D gene. Trimming shortened V by 0 bases and J by 7 bases, and 5 bases separated the two germline ends. Looked up from germline, CDR1 is SGHNT and CDR2 is YYREEE (reference sequence). The CDR3 extends over 12 amino acids. In nucleotides, the CDR3 is TGTGCCAGCAGCTTGGATCGGAATGAGCAGTTCTTC. It translates to CASSLDRNEQFF.